The source of this TCR beta chain is a study of T cells in Graves' hyperthyroidism and ophthalmopathy. This clonotype has only a few counts. CDR3 size: 14 residues. The V gene end was trimmed by 6 bases and the J gene end by 4 bases; junction bases not matched to a gene: 6. CDR1 and CDR2 (germline): DFQATT, SNEGSKA (reference sequence). TCR beta CDR3 regions were amplified from RNA transcripts. Initially, a first-round RT-PCR of the TCR CDR3 employed the HTBI primer set. MiXCR, run by TCRdb on the multiplex PCR reads, gives a single entry per CDR3 protein. This sample yields around 520,000 distinct CDR3 sequences, of which around 15% are seen a single time; about 15% belongs to the top ten.

This receptor was taken from a woman between 40 and 55 years old with Graves' hyperthyroidism. Sequenced input: blood. This rearrangement joins TRBV20-1 to TRBJ1-4; 9 nucleotides match TRBD1. DNA for the CDR3: TGCAGTGCCACCGCGGGACAGGGTAATGAAAAACTGTTTTTT. Translated: CSATAGQGNEKLFF.